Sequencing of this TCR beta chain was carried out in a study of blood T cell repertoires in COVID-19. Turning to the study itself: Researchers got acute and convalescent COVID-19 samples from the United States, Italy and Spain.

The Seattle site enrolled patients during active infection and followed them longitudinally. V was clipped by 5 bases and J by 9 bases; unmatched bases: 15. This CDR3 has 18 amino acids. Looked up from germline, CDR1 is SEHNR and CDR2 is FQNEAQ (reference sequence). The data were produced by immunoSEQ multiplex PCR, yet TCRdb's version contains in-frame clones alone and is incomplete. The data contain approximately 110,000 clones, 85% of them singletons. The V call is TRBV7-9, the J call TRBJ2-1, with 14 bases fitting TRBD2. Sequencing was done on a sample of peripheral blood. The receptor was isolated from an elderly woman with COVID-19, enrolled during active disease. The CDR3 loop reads CASSDPGTSGSLWAEQFF. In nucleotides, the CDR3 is TGTGCCAGCAGCGATCCTGGGACTAGCGGGAGTCTTTGGGCTGAGCAGTTCTTC.